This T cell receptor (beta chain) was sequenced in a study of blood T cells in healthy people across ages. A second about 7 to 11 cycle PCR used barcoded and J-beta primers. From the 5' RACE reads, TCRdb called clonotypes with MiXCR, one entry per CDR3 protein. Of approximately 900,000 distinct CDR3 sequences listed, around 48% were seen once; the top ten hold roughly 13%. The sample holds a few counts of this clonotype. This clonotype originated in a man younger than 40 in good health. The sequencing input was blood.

CDR3 in DNA: TGTGCCAGTGGGACGGAAGGCTACGAGCAGTACTTC. This gives the protein CASGTEGYEQYF. J is TRBJ2-7 and V is TRBV9; D possibly uses TRBD1 or TRBD2 (5 bases each). The CDR3 loop spans 12 amino acids. The ends were cut back, 8 bases at V and 3 bases at J, with 12 bases in the middle. CDR1 is SGDLS, CDR2 YYNGEE, per germline.